This is a list of T cell receptor beta chains from one sample in a study of blood T cell repertoires in COVID-19. The method was immunoSEQ multiplex PCR; TCRdb's version includes in-frame clones alone and lacks a portion of them. Of around 25,000 clones in the sample, about four fifths were seen once. Sequences were obtained from peripheral blood. These receptors were collected from a man in his 70s with acute or convalescent COVID-19. The CDR3 runs from the conserved cysteine through the conserved F or W. The D gene is left open where the match is weak. Part of the rows lack a size; the others show once, few, many or a class for expanded clones.

.,13,TRBV5-1,TRBJ1-1,.,CASSLNRDTEAFF,TGCGCCAGCAGCTTGAACCGAGACACTGAAGCTTTCTTT
.,15,TRBV3-1/TRBV3-2,TRBJ1-1,.,CASSQEGGVRAEAFF,TGTGCCAGCAGCCAAGAAGGAGGGGTCAGGGCTGAAGCTTTCTTT
.,11,TRBV6-6,TRBJ2-1,.,CAGGRNNEQFF,TGTGCCGGCGGGCGGAACAATGAGCAGTTCTTC
.,13,TRBV7-6,TRBJ2-7,once,CASSLATTGEQYF,TGTGCCAGCAGCTTAGCGACGACAGGTGAGCAGTACTTC
.,16,TRBV19,TRBJ2-7,.,CASSVGWGRGTYEQYF,TGTGCCAGTAGTGTAGGCTGGGGAAGAGGGACCTACGAGCAGTACTTC
TRBD1,14,TRBV9,TRBJ2-1,.,CASRRTGGGNEQFF,TGTGCCAGCCGGCGGACAGGGGGAGGCAATGAGCAGTTCTTC
.,15,TRBV5-1,TRBJ2-3,.,CASSLQGDWIDTQYF,TGCGCCAGCAGCTTACAGGGAGATTGGATAGATACGCAGTATTTT
.,11,TRBV4-2,TRBJ2-2,.,CASSQGDTLRF,TGTGCCAGCAGCCAAGGGGACACCTTGAGATTT
TRBD1,14,TRBV9,TRBJ1-2,.,CASSAQPGGNGYTF,TGTGCCAGCAGCGCCCAGCCAGGGGGTAATGGCTACACCTTC
TRBD1,15,TRBV4-3,TRBJ1-2,.,CASSRAPGGYDGYTF,TGCGCCAGCAGCCGTGCCCCAGGGGGCTACGATGGCTACACCTTC
TRBD2,18,TRBV6-6,TRBJ2-3,few,CASSRRGGLAGTTDTQYF,TGTGCCAGCAGTCGAAGGGGGGGACTAGCGGGGACCACAGATACGCAGTATTTT
TRBD1,16,TRBV4-1,TRBJ1-5,.,CASSHRQGGGNQPQHF,TGCGCCAGCAGCCATAGACAGGGAGGAGGCAATCAGCCCCAGCATTTT
TRBD1,14,TRBV18,TRBJ1-1,.,CASSKGQENTEAFF,TGTGCCAGCTCAAAAGGACAGGAGAACACTGAAGCTTTCTTT
TRBD1,18,TRBV7-2,TRBJ2-3,few,CASSLRSSGQGISDTQYF,TGTGCCAGCAGCTTGCGTAGTTCGGGACAGGGCATATCAGATACGCAGTATTTT
TRBD1,15,TRBV5-6,TRBJ2-7,.,CASSSFGTVAYEQYF,TGTGCCAGCAGCTCCTTCGGGACAGTAGCCTACGAGCAGTACTTC
.,15,TRBV10-3,TRBJ2-3,once,CAISVGGAGTDTQYF,TGTGCCATCAGTGTCGGCGGGGCGGGTACAGATACGCAGTATTTT
.,14,TRBV6-5,TRBJ1-3,.,CASKTGISGNTIYF,TGTGCCAGCAAAACGGGGATCTCTGGAAACACCATATATTTT
.,12,TRBV6-5,TRBJ2-5,.,CASSRGLETQYF,TGTGCCAGCAGCCGGGGGTTAGAGACCCAGTACTTC
.,18,TRBV21-1,TRBJ2-7,.,CASSKALGDSGSSYEQYF,TGTGCCAGCAGCAAAGCCCTCGGGGATAGCGGGAGCTCCTACGAGCAGTACTTC
.,14,TRBV20-1,TRBJ2-1,.,CSASGRRDDNEQFF,TGCAGTGCTAGTGGACGGCGGGACGACAATGAGCAGTTCTTC
.,13,TRBV19,TRBJ1-5,.,CASSIGGDQPQHF,TGTGCCAGTAGTATAGGCGGGGATCAGCCCCAGCATTTT
TRBD1,13,TRBV11-2,TRBJ1-2,.,CASSTRTGTGYTF,TGTGCCAGCAGCACCCGGACAGGGACTGGCTACACCTTC
TRBD1,14,TRBV6-5,TRBJ2-7,many,CASSTGQAATEQYF,TGTGCCAGCAGCACGGGACAGGCCGCGACCGAGCAGTACTTC
.,10,TRBV20-1,TRBJ1-2,.,CSAGNYGYTF,TGCAGTGCTGGCAACTATGGCTACACCTTC
TRBD2,16,TRBV7-2,TRBJ2-7,.,CASSLVSGGNYYEQYF,TGTGCCAGCAGCTTAGTAAGCGGGGGCAACTACTACGAGCAGTACTTC
TRBD2,16,TRBV7-2,TRBJ2-3,.,CASSLSGTTNTDTQYF,TGTGCCAGCAGCTTAAGCGGGACTACCAACACAGATACGCAGTATTTT
.,14,TRBV28,TRBJ2-7,.,CASSSLGGEAEQYF,TGTGCCAGCAGTTCCCTGGGTGGAGAGGCAGAGCAGTACTTC
.,12,TRBV7-8,TRBJ1-1,.,CASSLVDTEAFF,TGTGCCAGCAGCTTAGTAGACACTGAAGCTTTCTTT
TRBD2,15,TRBV6-4,TRBJ2-3,.,CASSVLAGGIDTQYF,TGTGCCAGCAGTGTACTAGCGGGAGGGATAGATACGCAGTATTTT
TRBD1,16,TRBV5-8,TRBJ1-1,once,CASSYETGGLDTEAFF,TGTGCCAGCAGCTATGAGACAGGGGGTTTGGACACTGAAGCTTTCTTT
.,11,TRBV28,TRBJ2-1,.,CASSLRRWQFF,TGTGCCAGCAGTTTAAGGAGGTGGCAGTTCTTC
.,13,TRBV20-1,TRBJ1-2,.,CSASGASPYGYTF,TGCAGTGCTAGTGGCGCGTCGCCTTATGGCTACACCTTC
.,14,TRBV18,TRBJ1-4,.,CASQDSGSDEKLFF,TGTGCCAGCCAAGACTCCGGGAGCGATGAAAAACTGTTTTTT
TRBD1,11,TRBV30,TRBJ1-2,once,CASGTGYGYTF,TGTGCCTCCGGGACAGGCTATGGCTACACCTTC
.,13,TRBV12-3/TRBV12-4,TRBJ2-7,.,CATVGQISYEQYF,TGTGCCACCGTTGGACAGATCTCCTACGAGCAGTACTTC
.,14,TRBV3-1/TRBV3-2,TRBJ2-7,.,CASSQTPAAGEQYF,TGTGCCAGCAGCCAAACTCCGGCCGCGGGCGAGCAGTACTTC
.,13,TRBV19,TRBJ1-2,.,CASSYRDRYGYTF,TGTGCCAGTAGTTACCGGGATCGCTATGGCTACACCTTC
TRBD2,15,TRBV5-1,TRBJ2-5,.,CASSSQGRGRETQYF,TGCGCCAGCAGCTCGCAGGGACGCGGGAGGGAGACCCAGTACTTC
.,13,TRBV12-3/TRBV12-4,TRBJ1-1,.,CASSPTWTQEAFF,TGTGCCAGCAGTCCCACCTGGACTCAAGAAGCTTTCTTT
TRBD1,19,TRBV24-1,TRBJ2-4,.,CATSDLRDRTTLAKNIQYF,TGTGCCACCAGTGATCTCCGGGACAGAACTACACTAGCCAAAAACATTCAGTACTTC
.,16,TRBV9,TRBJ2-2,.,CASSVRGPPNTGELFF,TGTGCCAGCAGCGTCAGGGGCCCGCCGAACACCGGGGAGCTGTTTTTT
TRBD1,16,TRBV28,TRBJ1-6,once,CASSSVLTGGSSPLHF,TGTGCCAGCAGTTCAGTTCTGACAGGGGGGAGCTCACCCCTCCACTTT
.,13,TRBV13,TRBJ1-2,medium-sized,CASSLPGGYGYTF,TGTGCCAGCAGCTTACCGGGGGGCTATGGCTACACCTTC
TRBD2,16,TRBV9,TRBJ2-2,.,CASSPGRGKNTGELFF,TGTGCCAGCAGCCCCGGGCGGGGGAAGAACACCGGGGAGCTGTTTTTT
TRBD1,14,TRBV4-1,TRBJ1-2,.,CASSFQGAGYGYTF,TGCGCCAGCAGCTTTCAGGGGGCCGGCTATGGCTACACCTTC
TRBD2,17,TRBV7-9,TRBJ2-1,.,CASSLVGRTSFRNEQFF,TGTGCCAGCAGCTTAGTAGGGAGGACTAGCTTTCGGAATGAGCAGTTCTTC
.,12,TRBV15,TRBJ1-5,.,CATSRDTSPEHF,TGTGCCACCAGCAGAGATACCTCTCCAGAGCATTTT
TRBD1,15,TRBV9,TRBJ1-6,.,CASSVEDRAGSPLHF,TGTGCCAGCAGCGTAGAGGACAGGGCGGGCTCACCCCTCCACTTT
.,14,TRBV7-8,TRBJ1-6,.,CASNLGGKGSPLHF,TGTGCCAGCAATCTGGGGGGGAAGGGATCACCCCTCCACTTT
.,14,TRBV19,TRBJ1-4,once,CASSMGATNEKLFF,TGTGCCAGTAGTATGGGAGCAACTAATGAAAAACTGTTTTTT
TRBD1,13,TRBV5-1,TRBJ1-6,.,CASSDRGNSPLHF,TGCGCCAGCAGCGACAGGGGTAATTCACCCCTCCACTTT
.,13,TRBV12-3/TRBV12-4,TRBJ1-3,.,CASSLVFGNTIYF,TGTGCCAGCAGTTTAGTCTTTGGAAACACCATATATTTT
.,13,TRBV27,TRBJ2-2,few,CASSTPNTGELFF,TGTGCCAGCAGTACTCCGAACACCGGGGAGCTGTTTTTT
TRBD2,14,TRBV7-2,TRBJ2-7,once,CASSLARDTSGRNF,TGTGCCAGCAGCTTAGCAAGGGATACTAGCGGGAGGAACTTC
.,12,TRBV24-1,TRBJ2-3,.,CATSRGTDTQYF,TGTGCCACCTCGCGGGGTACAGATACGCAGTATTTT
.,13,TRBV5-1,TRBJ1-2,.,CASSFEQGSGYTF,TGCGCCAGCAGCTTTGAACAGGGAAGTGGCTACACCTTC
.,14,TRBV21-1,TRBJ1-6,.,CASIVSSYNSPLHF,TGTGCCAGCATAGTTAGCTCCTATAATTCACCCCTCCACTTT
.,13,TRBV27,TRBJ1-5,.,CASSIRAGQPQHF,TGTGCCAGCAGTATCAGGGCTGGACAGCCCCAGCATTTT
.,15,TRBV10-3,TRBJ2-1,.,CAISQGGITYNEQFF,TGTGCCATCTCCCAGGGGGGTATCACCTACAATGAGCAGTTCTTC